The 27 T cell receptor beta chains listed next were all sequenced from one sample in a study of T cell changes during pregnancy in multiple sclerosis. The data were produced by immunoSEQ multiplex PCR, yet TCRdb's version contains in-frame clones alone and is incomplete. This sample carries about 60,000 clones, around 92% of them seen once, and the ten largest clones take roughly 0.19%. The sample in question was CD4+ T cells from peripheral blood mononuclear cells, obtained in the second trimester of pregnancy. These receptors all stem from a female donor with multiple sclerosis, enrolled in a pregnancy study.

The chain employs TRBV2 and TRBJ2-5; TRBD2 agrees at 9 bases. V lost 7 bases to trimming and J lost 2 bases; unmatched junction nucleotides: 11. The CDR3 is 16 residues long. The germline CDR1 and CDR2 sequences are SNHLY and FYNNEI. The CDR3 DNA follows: TGTGCCAGCACGGCTGGGCTAGCGGGGCTACAAGAGACCCAGTACTTC. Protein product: CASTAGLAGLQETQYF.

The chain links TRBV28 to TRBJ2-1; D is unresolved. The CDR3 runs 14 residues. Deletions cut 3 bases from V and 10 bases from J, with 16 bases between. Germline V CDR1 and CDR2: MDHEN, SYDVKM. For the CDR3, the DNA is TGTGCCAGCAGTTTTGTCGGTCCCAGGAAAGAGCAGTTCTTC. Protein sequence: CASSFVGPRKEQFF.

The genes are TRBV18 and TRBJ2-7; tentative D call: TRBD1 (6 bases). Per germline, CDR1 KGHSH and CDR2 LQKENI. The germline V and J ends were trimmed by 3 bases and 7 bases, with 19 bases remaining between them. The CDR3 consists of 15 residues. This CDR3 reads CASSPKQGGTWEQYF. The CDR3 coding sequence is TGTGCCAGCTCACCGAAACAGGGTGGTACGTGGGAGCAGTACTTC.

The CDR3 DNA reads as TGCGCCAGCAGCGACTCCCGGGGGATGATCGAGCAGTACTTC. Its protein product is CASSDSRGMIEQYF. The rearrangement joins TRBV5-1 to TRBJ2-7; TRBD2 is a possible D gene (6 bases). V was trimmed by 4 bases and J by 6 bases, leaving 17 bases between them. The CDR3 loop spans 14 amino acids. Germline CDR1 is SGHRS and CDR2 is YFSETQ.

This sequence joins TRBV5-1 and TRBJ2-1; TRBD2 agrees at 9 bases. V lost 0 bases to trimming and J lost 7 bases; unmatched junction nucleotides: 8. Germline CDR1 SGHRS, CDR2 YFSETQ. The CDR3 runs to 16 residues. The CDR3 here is CASSLGLAEVGNEQFF. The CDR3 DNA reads TGCGCCAGCAGCTTGGGACTAGCGGAAGTCGGGAATGAGCAGTTCTTC. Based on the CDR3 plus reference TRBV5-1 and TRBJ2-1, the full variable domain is KAGVTQTPRYLIKTRGQQVTLSCSPISGHRSVSWYQQTPGQGLQFLFEYFSETQRNKGNFPGRFSGRQFSNSRSEMNVSTLELGDSALYLCASSLGLAEVGNEQFFGPGTRLTVL.

For the CDR3, the DNA is TGTGCCAGCACCCCCGGTAGGGGGCCAGAAGACCAGCCCCAGCATTTT. This codes for CASTPGRGPEDQPQHF. This sequence joins TRBV5-6 and TRBJ1-5, with 7 bases lining up with TRBD1. The CDR3 runs to 16 residues. J gave up 7 bases and V 6 bases, and 16 bases lay outside the gene matches. CDR1 SGHDT and CDR2 YYEEEE come from the germline V gene.

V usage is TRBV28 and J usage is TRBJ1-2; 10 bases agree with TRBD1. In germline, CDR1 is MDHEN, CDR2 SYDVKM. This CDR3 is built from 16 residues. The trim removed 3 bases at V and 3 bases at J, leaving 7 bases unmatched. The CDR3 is CASSLYRDRGDYGYTF. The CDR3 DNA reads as TGTGCCAGCAGTTTGTACCGGGACAGGGGCGACTATGGCTACACCTTC.

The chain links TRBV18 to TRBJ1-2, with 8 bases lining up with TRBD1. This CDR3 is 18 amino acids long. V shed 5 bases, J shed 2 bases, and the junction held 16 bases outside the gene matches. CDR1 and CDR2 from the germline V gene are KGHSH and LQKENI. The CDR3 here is CASSSLPTGTGRNYGYTF. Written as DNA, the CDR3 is TGTGCCAGCTCATCATTACCTACCGGGACAGGCAGGAACTATGGCTACACCTTC.

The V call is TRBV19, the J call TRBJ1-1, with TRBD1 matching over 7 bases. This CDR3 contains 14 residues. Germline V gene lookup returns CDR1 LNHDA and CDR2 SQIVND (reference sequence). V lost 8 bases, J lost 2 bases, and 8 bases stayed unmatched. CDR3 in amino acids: CASYTGQRNTEAFF. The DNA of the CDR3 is TGTGCCAGTTATACGGGACAGAGAAACACTGAAGCTTTCTTT. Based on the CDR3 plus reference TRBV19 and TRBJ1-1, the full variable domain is DGGITQSPKYLFRKEGQNVTLSCEQNLNHDAMYWYRQDPGQGLRLIYYSQIVNDFQKGDIAEGYSVSREKKESFPLTVTSAQKNPTAFYLCASYTGQRNTEAFFGQGTRLTVV.

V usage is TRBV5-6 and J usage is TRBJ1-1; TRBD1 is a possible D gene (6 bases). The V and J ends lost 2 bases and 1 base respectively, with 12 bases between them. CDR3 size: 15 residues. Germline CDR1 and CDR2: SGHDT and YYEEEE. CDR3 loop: CASSFWGGGNTEAFF. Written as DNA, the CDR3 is TGTGCCAGCAGCTTTTGGGGAGGGGGGAACACTGAAGCTTTCTTT.

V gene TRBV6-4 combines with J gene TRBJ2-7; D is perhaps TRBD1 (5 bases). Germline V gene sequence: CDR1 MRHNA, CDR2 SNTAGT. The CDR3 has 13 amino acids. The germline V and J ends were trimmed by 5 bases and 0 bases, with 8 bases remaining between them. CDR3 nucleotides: TGTGCCAGCAGTCGACAGTTCTCCTACGAGCAGTACTTC. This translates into CASSRQFSYEQYF.

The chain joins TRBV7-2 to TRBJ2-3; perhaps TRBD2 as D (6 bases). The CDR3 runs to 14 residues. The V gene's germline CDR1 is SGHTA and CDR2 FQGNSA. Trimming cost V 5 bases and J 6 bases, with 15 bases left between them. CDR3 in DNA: TGTGCCAGCAGCATATCGACTAGATCCGATACGCAGTATTTT. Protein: CASSISTRSDTQYF.

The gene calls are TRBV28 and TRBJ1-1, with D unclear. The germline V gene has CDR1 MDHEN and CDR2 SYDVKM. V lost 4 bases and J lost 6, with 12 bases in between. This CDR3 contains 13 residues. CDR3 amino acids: CASSWSGKPEAFF. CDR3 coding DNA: TGTGCCAGCAGTTGGTCCGGGAAACCTGAAGCTTTCTTT. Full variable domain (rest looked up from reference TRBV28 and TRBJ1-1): DVKVTQSSRYLVKRTGEKVFLECVQDMDHENMFWYRQDPGLGLRLIYFSYDVKMKEKGDIPEGYSVSREKKERFSLILESASTNQTSMYLCASSWSGKPEAFFGQGTRLTVV.

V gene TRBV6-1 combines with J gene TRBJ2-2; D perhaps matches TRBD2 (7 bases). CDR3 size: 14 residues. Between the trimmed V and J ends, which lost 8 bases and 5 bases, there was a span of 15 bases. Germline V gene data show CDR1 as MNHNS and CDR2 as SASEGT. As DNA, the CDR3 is TGTGCCAGCGTTTGGGGGGGCGCGACCGGGGAGCTGTTTTTT. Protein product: CASVWGGATGELFF.

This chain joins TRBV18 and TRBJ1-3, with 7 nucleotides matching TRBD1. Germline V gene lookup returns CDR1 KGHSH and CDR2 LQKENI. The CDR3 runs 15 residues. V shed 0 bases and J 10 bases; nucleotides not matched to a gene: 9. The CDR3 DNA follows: TGTGCCAGCTCACCACCGACAGGGAAAACTGGTACCATATATTTT. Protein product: CASSPPTGKTGTIYF.

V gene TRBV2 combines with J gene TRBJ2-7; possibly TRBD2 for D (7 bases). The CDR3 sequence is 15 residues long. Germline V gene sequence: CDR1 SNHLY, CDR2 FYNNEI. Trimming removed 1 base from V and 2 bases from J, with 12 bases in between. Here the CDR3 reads CASSEGRGGTYEQYF. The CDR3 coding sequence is TGTGCCAGCAGTGAAGGAAGGGGGGGGACCTACGAGCAGTACTTC.

The CDR3 bases are TGTGCCAGCAGTCCCCCTAGGGGGGGCGGAAACACCATATATTTT. Amino acids: CASSPPRGGGNTIYF. This rearrangement joins TRBV28 to TRBJ1-3; maybe TRBD1 (6 bases). Germline V lookup: CDR1 MDHEN, CDR2 SYDVKM. This CDR3 comprises 15 residues. V shed 5 bases and J shed 4 bases, with 15 bases lying between them.

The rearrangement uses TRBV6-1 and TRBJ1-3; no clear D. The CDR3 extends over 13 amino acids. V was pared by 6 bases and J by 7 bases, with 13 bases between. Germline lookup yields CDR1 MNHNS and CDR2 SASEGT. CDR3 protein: CASSLPGANTIYF. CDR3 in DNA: TGTGCCAGCAGCCTCCCCGGAGCGAACACCATATATTTT.

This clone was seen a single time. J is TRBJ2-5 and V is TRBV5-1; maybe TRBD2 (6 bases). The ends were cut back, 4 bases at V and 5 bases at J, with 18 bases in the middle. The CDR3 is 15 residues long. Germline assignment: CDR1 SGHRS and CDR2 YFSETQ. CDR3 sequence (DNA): TGCGCCAGCAGCCCTGACGGGGCGGCGGGGGAGACCCAGTACTTC. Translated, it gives CASSPDGAAGETQYF.

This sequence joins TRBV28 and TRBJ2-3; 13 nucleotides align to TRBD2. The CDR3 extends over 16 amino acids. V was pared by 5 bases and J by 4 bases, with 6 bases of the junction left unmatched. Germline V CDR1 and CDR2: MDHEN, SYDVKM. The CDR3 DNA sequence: TGTGCCAGCAGTGCCTCACTAGCGGGAGGGGCAGATACGCAGTATTTT. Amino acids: CASSASLAGGADTQYF.

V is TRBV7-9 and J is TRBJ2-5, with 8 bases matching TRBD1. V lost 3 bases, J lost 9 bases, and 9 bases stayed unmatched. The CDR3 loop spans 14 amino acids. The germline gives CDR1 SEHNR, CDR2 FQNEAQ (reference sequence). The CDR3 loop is CASSFNRQGSAQYF. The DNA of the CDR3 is TGTGCCAGCAGCTTTAATAGACAGGGGTCGGCCCAGTACTTC.

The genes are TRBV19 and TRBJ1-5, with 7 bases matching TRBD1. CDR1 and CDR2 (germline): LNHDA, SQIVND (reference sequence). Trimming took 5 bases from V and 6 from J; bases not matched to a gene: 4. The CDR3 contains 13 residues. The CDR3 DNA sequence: TGTGCCAGTAGTCTACAGGGGAGTCAGCCCCAGCATTTT. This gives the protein CASSLQGSQPQHF. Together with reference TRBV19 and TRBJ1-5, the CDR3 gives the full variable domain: DGGITQSPKYLFRKEGQNVTLSCEQNLNHDAMYWYRQDPGQGLRLIYYSQIVNDFQKGDIAEGYSVSREKKESFPLTVTSAQKNPTAFYLCASSLQGSQPQHFGDGTRLSIL.

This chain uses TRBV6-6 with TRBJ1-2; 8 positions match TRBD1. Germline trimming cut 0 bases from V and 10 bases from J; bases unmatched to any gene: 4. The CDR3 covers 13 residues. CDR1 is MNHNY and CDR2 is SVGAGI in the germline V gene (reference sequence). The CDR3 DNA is TGTGCCAGCAGTTACTCTGGGGACAGGAACTACACCTTC. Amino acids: CASSYSGDRNYTF.

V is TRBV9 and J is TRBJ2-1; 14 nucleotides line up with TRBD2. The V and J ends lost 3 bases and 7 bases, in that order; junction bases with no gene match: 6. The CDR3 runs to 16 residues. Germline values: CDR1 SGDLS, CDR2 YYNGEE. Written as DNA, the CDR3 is TGTGCCAGCAGCGCAGGGGGGACTAGCGGGAGTAATGAGCAGTTCTTC. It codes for CASSAGGTSGSNEQFF.

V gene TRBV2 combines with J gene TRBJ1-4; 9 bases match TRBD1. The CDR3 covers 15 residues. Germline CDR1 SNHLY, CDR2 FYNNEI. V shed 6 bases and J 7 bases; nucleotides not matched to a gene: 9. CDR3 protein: CASSLGQGIGEKLFF. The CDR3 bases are TGTGCCAGCAGCCTCGGACAGGGGATAGGTGAAAAACTGTTTTTT.

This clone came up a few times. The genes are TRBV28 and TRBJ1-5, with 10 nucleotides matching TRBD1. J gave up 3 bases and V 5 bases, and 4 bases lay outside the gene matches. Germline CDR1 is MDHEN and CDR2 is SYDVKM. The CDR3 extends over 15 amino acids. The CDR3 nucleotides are TGTGCCAGCAGTAAGGACAGGGGGAACAATCAGCCCCAGCATTTT. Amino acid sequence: CASSKDRGNNQPQHF.

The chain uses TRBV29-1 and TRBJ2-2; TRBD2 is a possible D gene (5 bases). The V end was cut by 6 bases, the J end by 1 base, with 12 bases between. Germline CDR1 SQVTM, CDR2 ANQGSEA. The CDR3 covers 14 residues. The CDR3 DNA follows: TGCAGCGTCGCTCCGGAGGTGAACACCGGGGAGCTGTTTTTT. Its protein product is CSVAPEVNTGELFF.